Following are 15 T cell receptor beta chains from one sample sequenced in a study of CD4+ T cells in melanoma. TCRdb's copy holds only in-frame clones and misses some; the assay was immunoSEQ multiplex PCR. The sample shows about 140,000 clones, roughly 91% of them seen only once. Source of these receptors: a human donor with melanoma.

The chain employs TRBV21-1 and TRBJ2-7; the table assigns TRBD1, which was not confirmed against the DNA. TRBV21-1 is given as a pseudogene. The CDR3 sequence is 14 residues long. The CDR3 loop reads CASREDRGSYEQYF. The CDR3 DNA reads TGTGCCAGCAGGGAGGACAGGGGGTCCTACGAGCAGTACTTC.

The chain employs TRBV6-1 and TRBJ2-1, with 8 bases fitting TRBD1. Trimming at V came to 1 base and at J to 13 bases, leaving 6 bases not matched to a gene. This CDR3 has 13 amino acids. The V gene's germline CDR1 is MNHNS and CDR2 SASEGT. In DNA, the CDR3 is TGTGCCAGCAGTGAAGTCGGACAGGGTGATCAGTTCTTC. This gives the protein CASSEVGQGDQFF.

V and J are TRBV15 and TRBJ1-4; perhaps TRBD1 as D (5 bases). CDR3 length: 13 amino acids. Germline V gene data show CDR1 as LNHNV and CDR2 as YYDKDF (reference sequence). Between the trimmed V and J ends, which lost 6 bases and 5 bases, there was a span of 10 bases. The CDR3 DNA follows: TGTGCCACCAGTAAGCGGGGGAATGAAAAACTGTTTTTT. This codes for CATSKRGNEKLFF.

The CDR3 reads CASSTGMRNTEAFF. The DNA of the CDR3 is TGTGCCAGTAGTACAGGGATGCGGAACACTGAAGCTTTCTTT. The gene calls are TRBV19 and TRBJ1-1; D might be TRBD1 (5 bases). Germline lookup yields CDR1 LNHDA and CDR2 SQIVND (reference sequence). Trimming shortened V by 4 bases and J by 1 base, and 10 bases separated the two germline ends. This CDR3 spans 14 amino acids.

The rearrangement joins TRBV9 to TRBJ1-1, with TRBD1 matching 9 bases. Germline V CDR1 and CDR2: SGDLS, YYNGEE. V was clipped by 2 bases and J by 8 bases; unmatched bases: 7. The length of the CDR3 is 14 residues. CDR3 nucleotides: TGTGCCAGCAGCGTCCACCCGACAGGGGGGGAAGCTTTCTTT. Protein product: CASSVHPTGGEAFF.

The chain joins TRBV12-5 to TRBJ1-5; D is unclear. The V end lost 2 bases, the J end lost 3 bases, and 8 bases lay between the germline ends. The CDR3 loop spans 14 amino acids. Germline assignment: CDR1 LGHNT and CDR2 FRNRAP. The CDR3, as DNA: TGTGCTAGTGGTTTGTCCACGTACAATCAGCCCCAGCATTTT. This codes for CASGLSTYNQPQHF.

The chain recombines TRBV29-1 with TRBJ1-1, with 7 bases identical to TRBD1. Germline V gene data show CDR1 as SQVTM and CDR2 as ANQGSEA. The V segment lost 6 bases and the J segment 1 base; nucleotides outside the gene matches: 5. This CDR3 contains 13 residues. CDR3 bases: TGCAGCGTAGCAAGACAGGGGAACACTGAAGCTTTCTTT. Its protein product is CSVARQGNTEAFF. Full variable domain (outside the CDR3, taken from reference TRBV29-1 and TRBJ1-1): SAVISQKPSRDICQRGTSLTIQCQVDSQVTMMFWYRQQPGQSLTLIATANQGSEATYESGFVIDKFPISRPNLTFSTLTVSNMSPEDSSIYLCSVARQGNTEAFFGQGTRLTVV.

The chain carries TRBV6-1 and TRBJ1-2; 7 bases align to TRBD1. Trimming took 5 bases from V and 5 from J; bases not matched to a gene: 5. Germline-derived CDR1 and CDR2 are MNHNS and SASEGT. This CDR3 region has 13 residues. DNA for the CDR3: TGTGCCAGCAGTCTCGACAGGGAGTATGGCTACACCTTC. Translation gives CASSLDREYGYTF.

The rearrangement uses TRBV6-1 and TRBJ2-7; 9 bases agree with TRBD2. This CDR3 is 17 amino acids long. CDR1 MNHNS and CDR2 SASEGT come from the germline V gene. With V trimmed by 0 bases and J by 4 bases, 10 bases remained unmatched. As DNA, the CDR3 is TGTGCCAGCAGTGAAGCCTGGGGAGCGGGGGGCCGTTACGAGCAGTACTTC. Protein product: CASSEAWGAGGRYEQYF.

V and J are TRBV6-1 and TRBJ1-1, with D perhaps matching TRBD1 (5 bases). The germline CDR1 and CDR2 sequences are MNHNS and SASEGT. This CDR3 region has 14 residues. V shed 10 bases and J shed 1 base, with 16 bases lying between them. This chain's CDR3 is CANREFQGNTEAFF. CDR3 sequence (DNA): TGTGCCAACCGTGAATTCCAGGGGAACACTGAAGCTTTCTTT.

This chain uses TRBV7-3 with TRBJ1-2; 7 nucleotides align to TRBD1. Germline V gene sequence: CDR1 SGHTA, CDR2 FQGTGA. This CDR3 comprises 14 residues. The V gene end was trimmed by 0 bases and the J gene end by 5 bases; junction bases not matched to a gene: 3. CDR3 sequence: CASSLTGQSYGYTF. In DNA, the CDR3 is TGTGCCAGCAGCTTAACGGGACAGTCATATGGCTACACCTTC.

The V and J genes are TRBV11-2 and TRBJ2-1, with 7 bases matching TRBD2. The CDR3 is made up of 15 amino acids. V shed 5 bases and J 7 bases; nucleotides not matched to a gene: 11. The V gene's germline CDR1 is SGHAT and CDR2 FQNNGV. CDR3 amino acids: CASSPRWGGPNEQFF. In nucleotides, the CDR3 is TGTGCCAGCAGCCCTCGGTGGGGAGGGCCGAATGAGCAGTTCTTC.

This chain links TRBV5-1 with TRBJ1-3; D not resolved. Germline-derived CDR1 and CDR2 are SGHRS and YFSETQ. V was pared by 0 bases and J by 3 bases, with 7 bases between. The CDR3 runs to 14 residues. In nucleotides, the CDR3 is TGCGCCAGCAGCTTGGTTGGATATGGAAACACCATATATTTT. It specifies CASSLVGYGNTIYF. Combining the CDR3 with reference TRBV5-1 and TRBJ1-3 gives the whole variable domain KAGVTQTPRYLIKTRGQQVTLSCSPISGHRSVSWYQQTPGQGLQFLFEYFSETQRNKGNFPGRFSGRQFSNSRSEMNVSTLELGDSALYLCASSLVGYGNTIYFGEGSWLTVV.

The J gene is TRBJ2-7, the V gene TRBV7-2, with D perhaps TRBD1 (6 bases). V was trimmed by 3 bases and J by 6 bases, leaving 12 bases between them. CDR1 and CDR2 from the germline V gene are SGHTA and FQGNSA. This CDR3 is 13 amino acids long. The CDR3 protein is CASSFTGSGEQYF. The DNA for the CDR3 is TGTGCCAGCAGCTTTACAGGGTCGGGCGAGCAGTACTTC.

The CDR3 protein is CASSPGTGLNQPQHF. CDR3 DNA: TGTGCCAGCAGTCCCGGGACAGGTTTGAATCAGCCCCAGCATTTT. The genes are TRBV6-6 and TRBJ1-5, with TRBD1 identical over 8 bases. This CDR3 has 15 amino acids. V gave up 5 bases and J gave up 4 bases; unmatched junction bases: 7. CDR1 MNHNY and CDR2 SVGAGI come from the germline V gene (reference sequence).